This section outlines one TCR beta chain sequence together with its context. Its specificity is unknown. Unique molecular identifier tags were affixed to discrete cDNA molecules. One entry per CDR3 protein results from TCRdb running MiXCR on the 5' RACE reads. This sample has around 30,000 distinct CDR3 sequences, with under 6% found just once. The sample originates from a study of early T cells in non-severe SARS-CoV-2 infection. Study as a whole: Sequencing used unsorted whole-blood bulk RNA, so chains lack pairing. Whole-study results and caveats: Clonotype matching in VDJdb favored anti-spike CD8 responses and did not capture private and CD4 specificities.

CDR1 and CDR2 (germline): MDHEN, SYDVKM. The V gene lost 6 bases and the J gene lost 4 bases, with 14 bases spanning the gap. The CDR3 has 14 amino acids. Sequencing used whole blood. The TCR originated in an adult who was a healthcare worker with PCR-confirmed SARS-CoV-2 infection or an uninfected control (not recorded which). V is TRBV28 and J is TRBJ2-3; perhaps TRBD1 as D (5 bases). CDR3 sequence reads: CASRGANAPDTQYF. In nucleotides, the CDR3 is TGTGCCAGCAGAGGGGCTAACGCCCCAGATACGCAGTATTTT.